This T cell receptor beta chain was profiled in a study of identical twins. Findings and caveats of the study: Shared out-of-frame alpha sequences (those common to twins) showed excess low generation probability.

TCRdb passed the 5' RACE reads through MiXCR, listing each CDR3 protein once. The sample contains some 790,000 distinct CDR3 sequences, roughly 20% of which appear only once. In its sample, this clonotype was seen a few times. The antigen remains unidentified. Germline V gene sequence: CDR1 SQVTM, CDR2 ANQGSEA. With 8 bases removed from V and 9 bases from J, the gap between germline ends came to 19 bases. The CDR3 loop spans 12 amino acids. These data also formed part of another study, on T cells expressing NK-cell markers. That paper states: Source material for TCR beta repertoires consisted of sorted CD3+CD56+NKG2C+, CD3+CD56+NKG2C- and CD3+CD56-NKG2C+ T cells. In a handful of donors, dominant CD3+CD56+NKG2C+ clones formed roughly 1.0-7.5% of CD8+ cells.

The TCR originated in a woman between 18 and 29 years old in good health. This chain joins TRBV29-1 and TRBJ1-1, with a weak D call TRBD1 (6 bases). Sequenced: PBMCs. For the CDR3, the DNA is TGCAGCTCGTTGGGCCCTCGGGACAAAGCTTTCTTT. Its protein product is CSSLGPRDKAFF.